Listed here are 28 T cell receptor beta chains from one sample, sequenced in a study of blood T cell repertoires in COVID-19. Profiling relied on immunoSEQ multiplex PCR, and the TCRdb table lists in-frame clones only, not all of them. The data show about 14,000 clones, with approximately 90% seen just once and around a sixth held by the top ten. Sequenced input: peripheral blood. These receptor sequences come from a human donor with active COVID-19. The donor label of this sample is uncertain.

This clone showed up just a few times. The V and J genes are TRBV10-3 and TRBJ2-2, with TRBD1 identical over 7 bases. CDR1 ENHRY and CDR2 SYGVKD come from the germline V gene. The CDR3 extends over 14 amino acids. V shed 6 bases, J shed 2 bases, and the junction held 3 bases outside the gene matches. DNA for the CDR3: TGTGCCATCAGCGGGACAGCCAACACCGGGGAGCTGTTTTTT. Protein: CAISGTANTGELFF.

The chain is built from TRBV9 and TRBJ1-5, with TRBD1 as a possible D gene (6 bases). This CDR3 comprises 13 residues. Germline V gene sequence: CDR1 SGDLS, CDR2 YYNGEE. V was clipped by 3 bases and J by 7 bases, with 11 bases between them. CDR3 sequence (DNA): TGTGCCAGCAGCGGACAGGTTGGACAGCCCCAGCATTTT. It codes for CASSGQVGQPQHF.

This clone has just a few counts. The J gene is TRBJ2-3, the V gene TRBV5-8; D is possibly TRBD1 (6 bases). This CDR3 region has 14 residues. Between the trimmed V and J ends, which lost 4 bases and 3 bases, there was a span of 12 bases. Germline CDR1 reads SGHTS; CDR2 reads YDEGEE. CDR3 nucleotides: TGTGCCAGCAGCGGACAGATCGGGACAGATACGCAGTATTTT. As protein: CASSGQIGTDTQYF. The full variable domain, with the rest looked up from reference TRBV5-8 and TRBJ2-3, is EAGVTQSPTHLIKTRGQQATLRCSPISGHTSVYWYQQALGLGLQFLLWYDEGEERNRGNFPPRFSGRQFPNYSSELNVNALELEDSALYLCASSGQIGTDTQYFGPGTRLTVL.

The V call is TRBV4-3, the J call TRBJ2-1, with 8 bases identical to TRBD1. Germline lookup yields CDR1 LGHNA and CDR2 YSLEER. V lost 0 bases and J lost 4; bases outside the gene matches: 8. The CDR3 extends over 17 amino acids. The CDR3 sequence: CASSQDWGQGAYNEQFF. DNA for the CDR3: TGCGCCAGCAGCCAAGACTGGGGGCAGGGGGCATACAATGAGCAGTTCTTC.

The chain carries TRBV11-2 and TRBJ1-1, with D possibly TRBD1 on 5 matching bases. The germline V gene has CDR1 SGHAT and CDR2 FQNNGV. The CDR3 has 16 residues. The germline V and J ends were trimmed by 2 bases and 0 bases, with 13 bases remaining between them. The DNA for the CDR3 is TGTGCCAGCAGCTTACGCTCGGGCAGGGTGAACACTGAAGCTTTCTTT. Translated: CASSLRSGRVNTEAFF.

The chain uses TRBV16 and TRBJ2-2; the D gene is possibly TRBD2 (6 bases). This CDR3 has 14 amino acids. Germline CDR1 is KGHSY and CDR2 is FQNENV. Trimming removed 0 bases at V and 6 bases at J, with 8 bases between. The CDR3 protein is CASSQSLASGELFF. DNA of the CDR3: TGTGCCAGCAGCCAATCACTAGCCTCCGGGGAGCTGTTTTTT. Together with reference TRBV16 and TRBJ2-2, the CDR3 gives the full variable domain: GEEVAQTPKHLVRGEGQKAKLYCAPIKGHSYVFWYQQVLKNEFKFLISFQNENVFDETGMPKERFSAKCLPNSPCSLEIQATKLEDSAVYFCASSQSLASGELFFGEGSRLTVL.

CDR3 loop: CASSPTNNQPQHF. The CDR3 DNA is TGTGCCAGCAGTCCGACAAATAATCAGCCCCAGCATTTT. This chain uses TRBV6-5 with TRBJ1-5; D is unclear. CDR1 MNHEY and CDR2 SVGAGI come from the germline V gene. CDR3 size: 13 residues. Trimming took off 5 bases at V and 4 bases at J, with 9 bases between the two ends.

The CDR3 loop is CASSPGQGSTNEKLFF. The CDR3 nucleotides read TGTGCCAGCTCACCGGGACAGGGGTCGACTAATGAAAAACTGTTTTTT. The chain uses TRBV18 and TRBJ1-4, with 10 bases identical to TRBD1. CDR1 is KGHSH, CDR2 LQKENI, per germline. The V segment lost 3 bases and the J segment 2 bases; nucleotides outside the gene matches: 3. The CDR3 has 16 residues. Drawing the rest from reference TRBV18 and TRBJ1-4, the complete variable domain is NAGVMQNPRHLVRRRGQEARLRCSPMKGHSHVYWYRQLPEEGLKFMVYLQKENIIDESGMPKERFSAEFPKEGPSILRIQQVVRGDSAAYFCASSPGQGSTNEKLFFGSGTQLSVL.

This clone was found a few times. The chain uses TRBV28 and TRBJ2-6; possible D gene TRBD1, 5 bases. This CDR3 spans 17 amino acids. In germline, CDR1 is MDHEN, CDR2 SYDVKM. V was cut by 5 bases and J by 4 bases, with 18 bases left in between. The CDR3 DNA sequence: TGTGCCAGCAGTCCGGCAGGGTACCCTCTCGGGGCCAACGTCCTGACTTTC. Translation: CASSPAGYPLGANVLTF.

The chain links TRBV5-4 to TRBJ2-5; 8 nucleotides align to TRBD2. The CDR3 consists of 16 residues. V shed 4 bases and J 2 bases; nucleotides not matched to a gene: 10. Germline V lookup: CDR1 SGHNT, CDR2 YYREEE (reference sequence). The CDR3 DNA follows: TGTGCCAGCAGCCACCGTGGCGGGGGGCGGCAAGAGACCCAGTACTTC. It specifies CASSHRGGGRQETQYF. Together with reference TRBV5-4 and TRBJ2-5, the CDR3 gives the full variable domain: ETGVTQSPTHLIKTRGQQVTLRCSSQSGHNTVSWYQQALGQGPQFIFQYYREEENGRGNFPPRFSGLQFPNYSSELNVNALELDDSALYLCASSHRGGGRQETQYFGPGTRLLVL.

In nucleotides, the CDR3 is TGCGCCAGCAGTTCCACTTTACTAGCGGGAGGTGGGCTCTCCTACGAGCAGTACTTC. This codes for CASSSTLLAGGGLSYEQYF. The genes are TRBV5-1 and TRBJ2-7; 12 nucleotides agree with TRBD2. CDR3 size: 19 residues. The V gene end was trimmed by 5 bases and the J gene end by 0 bases; junction bases not matched to a gene: 15. CDR1 and CDR2 from the germline V gene are SGHRS and YFSETQ.

This chain joins TRBV3-1 (or the pseudogene TRBV3-2) and TRBJ1-6; TRBD1 aligns across 10 bases. Losses at the gene ends were 5 bases for V and 6 bases for J; bases not matched to a gene: 7. Germline V gene lookup returns CDR1 LGHDT and CDR2 YNNKEL (reference sequence). This CDR3 has 16 amino acids. The CDR3 loop is CASSDRGRIGNSPLHF. CDR3 DNA: TGTGCCAGCAGCGACAGGGGGCGAATTGGTAATTCACCCCTCCACTTT.

This clone was observed once. The chain employs TRBV9 and TRBJ2-7; TRBD2 is a possible D gene (6 bases). Germline V lookup: CDR1 SGDLS, CDR2 YYNGEE. Trimming took off 0 bases at V and 2 bases at J, with 9 bases between the two ends. CDR3 length: 14 amino acids. The CDR3 nucleotides are TGTGCCAGCAGCGTAGGGGCGGGGACCTACGAGCAGTACTTC. This sequence encodes CASSVGAGTYEQYF.

The rearrangement uses TRBV19 and TRBJ2-1, with 7 bases matching TRBD2. Germline V gives CDR1 LNHDA, CDR2 SQIVND (reference sequence). The CDR3 extends over 15 amino acids. J gave up 2 bases and V 3 bases, and 4 bases lay outside the gene matches. This chain's CDR3 is CASSMGGSTYNEQFF. Written as DNA, the CDR3 is TGTGCCAGTAGTATGGGAGGGAGCACCTACAATGAGCAGTTCTTC.

This clone came up once. The rearrangement links TRBV12-3 or TRBV12-4 to TRBJ1-4; 9 bases line up with TRBD1. V dropped 6 bases and J dropped 11; count of bases not matched to a gene: 4. This CDR3 is built from 12 residues. DNA for the CDR3: TGTGCCAGCAGCAGGGACAGGGAGAAACTGTTTTTT. The encoded protein is CASSRDREKLFF.

This clone was seen a few times. The chain recombines TRBV6-1 with TRBJ1-2; D is unclear. With 3 bases removed from V and 3 bases from J, the gap between germline ends came to 5 bases. In germline, CDR1 is MNHNS, CDR2 SASEGT. The CDR3 loop spans 12 amino acids. The CDR3 protein is CASSDTDYGYTF. CDR3 DNA sequence: TGTGCCAGCAGTGATACAGACTATGGCTACACCTTC.

This clone was found a few times. The rearrangement links TRBV4-3 to TRBJ2-3; D gene ambiguous. CDR1 and CDR2 (germline): LGHNA, YSLEER. This CDR3 region has 16 residues. With 1 base removed from V and 3 bases from J, the gap between germline ends came to 14 bases. For the CDR3, the DNA is TGCGCCAGCAGCCAAGTTTCGGGTATCGTAACAGATACGCAGTATTTT. As protein: CASSQVSGIVTDTQYF.

The J gene is TRBJ1-1, the V gene TRBV5-1; 8 bases are shared with TRBD1. CDR1 is SGHRS and CDR2 is YFSETQ in the germline V gene. The CDR3 sequence is 13 residues long. Trimming took 7 bases from V and 1 from J; bases not matched to a gene: 3. CDR3 amino acids: CASGGTGNTEAFF. The CDR3 DNA reads as TGCGCCAGCGGTGGGACAGGGAACACTGAAGCTTTCTTT.

This chain uses TRBV6-4 with TRBJ2-3; 10 bases match TRBD2. This CDR3 spans 15 amino acids. Per the germline V gene, CDR1 is MRHNA and CDR2 is SNTAGT. Trimming cost V 0 bases and J 4 bases; bases outside gene matches: 1. CDR3 DNA sequence: TGTGCCAGCAGTGACTCAGCGGGGGGGCCAGATACGCAGTATTTT. Translating gives CASSDSAGGPDTQYF.

The genes are TRBV18 and TRBJ2-5; TRBD2 matches at 8 bases. V gave up 5 bases and J gave up 4 bases; unmatched junction bases: 15. The germline V gene has CDR1 KGHSH and CDR2 LQKENI. The length of the CDR3 is 17 residues. As DNA, the CDR3 is TGTGCCAGCTCATCTACGGGAGGGCCATCCGGAGGAGAGACCCAGTACTTC. Encoded protein: CASSSTGGPSGGETQYF.

The chain couples TRBV12-5 to TRBJ2-3; 9 nucleotides match TRBD2. The CDR3 totals 18 residues. J lost 4 bases, V lost 0 bases, and 11 bases had no gene match. In germline, CDR1 is LGHNT, CDR2 FRNRAP. The CDR3 nucleotides are TGTGCTAGTGGTTTGGTAAGATTCGGCGGGAGGGCTTCAGATACGCAGTATTTT. Encoded protein: CASGLVRFGGRASDTQYF. The full variable domain, rest sourced from reference TRBV12-5 and TRBJ2-3, is DARVTQTPRHKVTEMGQEVTMRCQPILGHNTVFWYRQTMMQGLELLAYFRNRAPLDDSGMPKDRFSAEMPDATLATLKIQPSEPRDSAVYFCASGLVRFGGRASDTQYFGPGTRLTVL.

The rearrangement uses TRBV4-1 and TRBJ2-7, with a possible D match to TRBD1 (5 bases). Germline V gene sequence: CDR1 MGHRA, CDR2 YSYEKL. CDR3 length: 14 residues. Trimming removed 5 bases from V and 0 bases from J, with 11 bases in between. Written as DNA, the CDR3 is TGCGCCAGCAGCAAGGGGCCCCTCTCCTACGAGCAGTACTTC. This codes for CASSKGPLSYEQYF.

The chain uses TRBV12-3 or TRBV12-4 and TRBJ2-3, with D unclear. This CDR3 region has 11 residues. Between the trimmed V and J ends, which lost 6 bases and 5 bases, there was a span of 6 bases. The CDR3 region is CASSQIDTQYF. As DNA, the CDR3 is TGTGCCAGCAGCCAGATAGATACGCAGTATTTT.

Comments on this clone: Compared with germline, one end of the junction differs, possibly owing to a read error. The rearrangement links TRBV24-1 to TRBJ2-1, with 11 positions matching TRBD2. The CDR3 spans 15 residues. CDR1 and CDR2 (germline): KGHDR, SFDVKD. The DNA of the CDR3 is TGTGCCACCGGTGACGTTAGCGGGAGGGCCAATGAGCAGTTCTTC. Amino acids: CATGDVSGRANEQFF.

This sequence joins TRBV18 and TRBJ2-3; maybe TRBD2 (6 bases). This CDR3 has 15 amino acids. V lost 7 bases and J 3 bases, leaving 17 bases between the germline ends. CDR1 is KGHSH, CDR2 LQKENI, per germline. The DNA for the CDR3 is TGTGCCAGCTTTGCCGGGGGAATTGGAACAGATACGCAGTATTTT. Translating it yields CASFAGGIGTDTQYF.

The chain couples TRBV5-4 to TRBJ2-1; 10 bases fit TRBD2. Germline V lookup: CDR1 SGHNT, CDR2 YYREEE (reference sequence). This CDR3 spans 16 amino acids. Trimming at V came to 4 bases and at J to 5 bases, leaving 9 bases not matched to a gene. The CDR3 spells CASSPGGAGGHNEQFF. The CDR3 nucleotides are TGTGCCAGCAGCCCCGGGGGAGCGGGGGGGCACAATGAGCAGTTCTTC.

The chain is built from TRBV2 and TRBJ1-6; possible D gene TRBD1, 6 bases. CDR3 size: 14 residues. The germline V gene encodes CDR1 SNHLY and CDR2 FYNNEI. V lost 6 bases and J lost 7, with 13 bases in between. The CDR3: CASSVTGINSPLHF. In DNA, the CDR3 is TGTGCCAGCAGCGTAACAGGGATCAATTCACCCCTCCACTTT.

The chain carries TRBV27 and TRBJ2-5, with 9 bases fitting TRBD2. CDR3 length: 15 amino acids. Germline-derived CDR1 and CDR2 are MNHEY and SMNVEV (reference sequence). V was clipped by 2 bases and J by 5 bases; unmatched bases: 6. The CDR3 sequence is CASSLKAGGLETQYF. In DNA form, the CDR3 reads TGTGCCAGCAGTTTAAAAGCGGGGGGTTTGGAGACCCAGTACTTC.